The rows below give T cell receptor beta chains drawn from one sample of a study of T-cell memory formation after mild COVID-19. TCRdb re-called the 5' RACE reads through MiXCR, storing one row per CDR3 protein. The sample includes some 300,000 distinct CDR3 sequences, 20% to 25% of them seen just once. Sequencing input: PBMCs or a T cell subset sorted from them (not recorded which). The source of these receptors is a man between 18 and 35 years old who had mild COVID-19 (a few samples of this study predate the infection). Cell type and time point are not known. CDR3s include the opening cysteine and the closing phenylalanine or tryptophan. The D gene is left open where the match is weak. For some rows the clone size is stated as once, few or many, or as a class when expanded; others skip it.

V gene: TRBV5-6
clone size: NA
J gene: TRBJ2-4
D gene: NA
CDR3 protein: CASSRLENSKNIQYF
CDR3 DNA: TGTGCCAGCAGCCGATTGGAGAACTCCAAAAACATTCAGTACTTC

V gene: TRBV7-2
clone size: NA
J gene: TRBJ2-7
D gene: NA
CDR3 protein: CASSLERAAYEQYF
CDR3 DNA: TGTGCCAGCAGCTTAGAAAGGGCAGCCTACGAGCAGTACTTC

V gene: TRBV5-1
clone size: many
J gene: TRBJ2-1
D gene: TRBD1
CDR3 protein: CASSVRDRGLNEQFF
CDR3 DNA: TGCGCCAGCAGCGTAAGGGACAGGGGACTCAATGAGCAGTTCTTC

V gene: TRBV4-1
clone size: NA
J gene: TRBJ2-1
D gene: NA
CDR3 protein: CASSQDVGNSYNEQFF
CDR3 DNA: TGCGCCAGCAGCCAAGATGTGGGGAACTCCTACAATGAGCAGTTCTTC

V gene: TRBV19
clone size: NA
J gene: TRBJ2-3
D gene: NA
CDR3 protein: CASSFGYTDTQYF
CDR3 DNA: TGTGCCAGTAGTTTTGGGTACACAGATACGCAGTATTTT

V gene: TRBV7-9
clone size: NA
J gene: TRBJ1-1
D gene: NA
CDR3 protein: CASSLVASNTEAFF
CDR3 DNA: TGTGCCAGCAGCTTAGTAGCGAGTAACACTGAAGCTTTCTTT

V gene: TRBV6-5
clone size: few
J gene: TRBJ1-2
D gene: NA
CDR3 protein: CASSYSAGAANYGYTF
CDR3 DNA: TGTGCCAGCAGTTACTCGGCAGGCGCGGCTAACTATGGCTACACCTTC

V gene: TRBV7-9
clone size: few
J gene: TRBJ2-3
D gene: NA
CDR3 protein: CASFEDLAQYF
CDR3 DNA: TGTGCCAGCTTCGAAGACTTGGCGCAGTATTTT

V gene: TRBV11-2
clone size: NA
J gene: TRBJ2-1
D gene: TRBD1
CDR3 protein: CASSLVGQRSYNEQFF
CDR3 DNA: TGTGCCAGCAGCTTAGTGGGACAGAGATCCTACAATGAGCAGTTCTTC

V gene: TRBV28
clone size: NA
J gene: TRBJ2-7
D gene: TRBD2
CDR3 protein: CAITSGEGYEQYF
CDR3 DNA: TGTGCCATTACGTCGGGGGAGGGCTACGAGCAGTACTTC

V gene: TRBV12-3/TRBV12-4
clone size: NA
J gene: TRBJ1-2
D gene: TRBD1
CDR3 protein: CASSFRGSYGYTF
CDR3 DNA: TGTGCCAGCAGTTTCAGGGGGTCCTATGGCTACACCTTC

V gene: TRBV20-1
clone size: few
J gene: TRBJ1-1
D gene: NA
CDR3 protein: CSASTLGGTPGTEAFF
CDR3 DNA: TGCAGTGCTAGTACTTTGGGGGGCACCCCAGGGACTGAAGCTTTCTTT

V gene: TRBV5-1
clone size: NA
J gene: TRBJ1-1
D gene: NA
CDR3 protein: CASRGLLPRNTEAFF
CDR3 DNA: TGCGCCAGCAGGGGACTCCTGCCCCGGAACACTGAAGCTTTCTTT

V gene: TRBV2
clone size: few
J gene: TRBJ1-1
D gene: NA
CDR3 protein: CASRPGWNTEAFF
CDR3 DNA: TGTGCCAGCAGGCCAGGATGGAACACTGAAGCTTTCTTT

V gene: TRBV28
clone size: NA
J gene: TRBJ1-1
D gene: NA
CDR3 protein: CASTEIRGTEDFF
CDR3 DNA: TGTGCCAGCACCGAGATACGGGGCACTGAAGATTTCTTT

V gene: TRBV7-2
clone size: NA
J gene: TRBJ2-1
D gene: TRBD2
CDR3 protein: CASSLSQGGGWNEQFF
CDR3 DNA: TGTGCCAGCAGCCTCAGCCAGGGCGGGGGATGGAATGAGCAGTTCTTC

V gene: TRBV5-1
clone size: few
J gene: TRBJ2-3
D gene: NA
CDR3 protein: CASSTSQQSGTDTQYF
CDR3 DNA: TGCGCCAGCAGCACCTCTCAGCAGTCGGGGACAGATACGCAGTATTTT

V gene: TRBV12-3/TRBV12-4
clone size: few
J gene: TRBJ2-5
D gene: NA
CDR3 protein: CASSRLMTGETQYF
CDR3 DNA: TGTGCCAGCAGTCGGTTGATGACGGGGGAGACCCAGTACTTC

V gene: TRBV7-6
clone size: few
J gene: TRBJ2-5
D gene: NA
CDR3 protein: CASSAPGTKETQYF
CDR3 DNA: TGTGCCAGCAGCGCACCGGGAACCAAAGAGACCCAGTACTTC

V gene: TRBV7-8
clone size: NA
J gene: TRBJ2-3
D gene: NA
CDR3 protein: CASSLAGLADTQYF
CDR3 DNA: TGTGCCAGCAGCTTAGCGGGTCTAGCAGATACGCAGTATTTT

V gene: TRBV3-1
clone size: NA
J gene: TRBJ2-7
D gene: NA
CDR3 protein: CASSLRSDLEQYF
CDR3 DNA: TGTGCCAGCAGCCTGAGATCGGACCTCGAGCAGTACTTC

V gene: TRBV4-3
clone size: NA
J gene: TRBJ1-2
D gene: NA
CDR3 protein: CASSQGKGQAGYGYTF
CDR3 DNA: TGCGCCAGCAGCCAAGGAAAGGGTCAGGCTGGGTATGGCTACACCTTC

V gene: TRBV18
clone size: few
J gene: TRBJ2-4
D gene: NA
CDR3 protein: CASSLTVGDIQYF
CDR3 DNA: TGTGCCAGCTCACTGACCGTGGGGGACATTCAGTACTTC

V gene: TRBV5-1
clone size: NA
J gene: TRBJ1-1
D gene: NA
CDR3 protein: CASSLAGTLREEAFF
CDR3 DNA: TGCGCCAGCAGCTTGGCCGGGACATTGCGTGAGGAAGCTTTCTTT

V gene: TRBV9
clone size: many
J gene: TRBJ2-3
D gene: TRBD1
CDR3 protein: CASSSDRVTDTQYF
CDR3 DNA: TGTGCCAGCAGCTCGGACAGGGTCACAGATACGCAGTATTTT

V gene: TRBV11-2
clone size: many
J gene: TRBJ2-1
D gene: NA
CDR3 protein: CASSLGGGPYNEQFF
CDR3 DNA: TGTGCCAGCAGCTTAGGGGGGGGGCCCTACAATGAGCAGTTCTTC

V gene: TRBV10-3
clone size: NA
J gene: TRBJ2-1
D gene: TRBD1
CDR3 protein: CAISLDRGNEQFF
CDR3 DNA: TGTGCCATCAGCCTGGACAGGGGGAATGAGCAGTTCTTC

V gene: TRBV28
clone size: NA
J gene: TRBJ1-5
D gene: NA
CDR3 protein: CASSLGTTRNQPQHF
CDR3 DNA: TGTGCCAGCAGTTTAGGGACGACGCGCAATCAGCCCCAGCATTTT

V gene: TRBV5-1
clone size: few
J gene: TRBJ2-5
D gene: NA
CDR3 protein: CASSPGTKGETQYF
CDR3 DNA: TGCGCCAGCAGCCCCGGGACAAAAGGAGAGACCCAGTACTTC

V gene: TRBV7-9
clone size: few
J gene: TRBJ1-6
D gene: TRBD1
CDR3 protein: CASSLGTGNNSPLHF
CDR3 DNA: TGTGCCAGCAGCTTAGGGACAGGGAACAATTCACCCCTCCACTTT

V gene: TRBV20-1
clone size: NA
J gene: TRBJ2-4
D gene: NA
CDR3 protein: CSAQVELAKNIQYF
CDR3 DNA: TGCAGTGCTCAGGTGGAACTAGCCAAAAACATTCAGTACTTC

V gene: TRBV10-3
clone size: NA
J gene: TRBJ2-5
D gene: NA
CDR3 protein: CAISSGAQETQYF
CDR3 DNA: TGTGCCATCAGTTCAGGGGCACAAGAGACCCAGTACTTC

V gene: TRBV9
clone size: few
J gene: TRBJ1-2
D gene: NA
CDR3 protein: CASRRLQGGGYTF
CDR3 DNA: TGTGCCAGCAGACGGTTGCAGGGTGGTGGCTACACCTTC

V gene: TRBV27
clone size: few
J gene: TRBJ2-3
D gene: TRBD1
CDR3 protein: CASSIFGTATDTQYF
CDR3 DNA: TGTGCCAGCAGCATCTTCGGGACAGCCACAGATACGCAGTATTTT

V gene: TRBV7-9
clone size: few
J gene: TRBJ2-1
D gene: NA
CDR3 protein: CASSLSNRVYNEQFF
CDR3 DNA: TGTGCCAGCAGCTTGTCTAACAGGGTTTACAATGAGCAGTTCTTC

V gene: TRBV7-9
clone size: few
J gene: TRBJ2-1
D gene: NA
CDR3 protein: CASSSTVNEQFF
CDR3 DNA: TGTGCCAGCAGCTCGACAGTGAATGAGCAGTTCTTC

V gene: TRBV7-6
clone size: NA
J gene: TRBJ2-1
D gene: NA
CDR3 protein: CASSPPPGTYNEQFF
CDR3 DNA: TGTGCCAGCAGCCCACCTCCTGGGACCTACAATGAGCAGTTCTTC

V gene: TRBV11-2
clone size: NA
J gene: TRBJ2-1
D gene: TRBD1
CDR3 protein: CASNLDRDYNEQFF
CDR3 DNA: TGTGCCAGCAACCTGGACAGGGACTACAATGAGCAGTTCTTC

V gene: TRBV4-2
clone size: NA
J gene: TRBJ1-1
D gene: NA
CDR3 protein: CASSPRGEGSTEAFF
CDR3 DNA: TGTGCCAGCAGCCCGAGGGGGGAAGGAAGCACTGAAGCTTTCTTT

V gene: TRBV7-2
clone size: few
J gene: TRBJ2-3
D gene: NA
CDR3 protein: CASSEDSRTDTQYF
CDR3 DNA: TGTGCCAGCAGCGAGGACTCCCGCACAGATACGCAGTATTTT

V gene: TRBV5-1
clone size: NA
J gene: TRBJ1-5
D gene: TRBD1
CDR3 protein: CASRPGFSEGANQPQHF
CDR3 DNA: TGCGCCAGCAGGCCGGGTTTTAGTGAGGGGGCTAATCAGCCCCAGCATTTT

V gene: TRBV7-2
clone size: few
J gene: TRBJ2-2
D gene: NA
CDR3 protein: CASSPLIGELFF
CDR3 DNA: TGTGCCAGCAGCCCGTTAATCGGGGAGCTGTTTTTT

V gene: TRBV29-1
clone size: few
J gene: TRBJ1-2
D gene: NA
CDR3 protein: CSVEGQAAYTF
CDR3 DNA: TGCAGCGTTGAAGGGCAGGCCGCCTACACCTTC

V gene: TRBV7-9
clone size: few
J gene: TRBJ2-1
D gene: TRBD2
CDR3 protein: CASSPWTSGHNEQFF
CDR3 DNA: TGTGCCAGCAGCCCCTGGACTAGCGGGCACAATGAGCAGTTCTTC

V gene: TRBV6-1
clone size: few
J gene: TRBJ2-3
D gene: TRBD2
CDR3 protein: CASSDPTSGDTTDTQYF
CDR3 DNA: TGTGCCAGCAGTGACCCAACTAGCGGGGACACCACAGATACGCAGTATTTT

V gene: TRBV27
clone size: once
J gene: TRBJ2-7
D gene: TRBD1
CDR3 protein: CASSLQQGSYEQYF
CDR3 DNA: TGTGCCAGCAGTTTACAACAGGGGTCCTACGAGCAGTACTTC

V gene: TRBV15
clone size: few
J gene: TRBJ1-5
D gene: TRBD1
CDR3 protein: CATSRGQGWNQPQHF
CDR3 DNA: TGTGCCACCAGCAGAGGACAGGGATGGAATCAGCCCCAGCATTTT

V gene: TRBV5-1
clone size: NA
J gene: TRBJ2-1
D gene: TRBD2
CDR3 protein: CASSLPSGGNNEQFF
CDR3 DNA: TGCGCCAGCAGCTTACCTAGCGGGGGTAACAATGAGCAGTTCTTC

V gene: TRBV20-1
clone size: few
J gene: TRBJ1-6
D gene: TRBD1
CDR3 protein: CSARQGARSPLHF
CDR3 DNA: TGCAGTGCTAGACAGGGGGCGCGTTCACCCCTCCACTTT

V gene: TRBV18
clone size: few
J gene: TRBJ2-7
D gene: NA
CDR3 protein: CASSLSWEAYEQYF
CDR3 DNA: TGTGCCAGCTCACTATCATGGGAGGCCTACGAGCAGTACTTC

V gene: TRBV2
clone size: few
J gene: TRBJ2-5
D gene: NA
CDR3 protein: CASSERTGPGVGETQYF
CDR3 DNA: TGTGCCAGCAGTGAAAGGACGGGGCCCGGGGTCGGAGAGACCCAGTACTTC

V gene: TRBV15
clone size: few
J gene: TRBJ1-5
D gene: NA
CDR3 protein: CAVGLSNQPQHF
CDR3 DNA: TGTGCCGTGGGACTTAGCAATCAGCCCCAGCATTTT